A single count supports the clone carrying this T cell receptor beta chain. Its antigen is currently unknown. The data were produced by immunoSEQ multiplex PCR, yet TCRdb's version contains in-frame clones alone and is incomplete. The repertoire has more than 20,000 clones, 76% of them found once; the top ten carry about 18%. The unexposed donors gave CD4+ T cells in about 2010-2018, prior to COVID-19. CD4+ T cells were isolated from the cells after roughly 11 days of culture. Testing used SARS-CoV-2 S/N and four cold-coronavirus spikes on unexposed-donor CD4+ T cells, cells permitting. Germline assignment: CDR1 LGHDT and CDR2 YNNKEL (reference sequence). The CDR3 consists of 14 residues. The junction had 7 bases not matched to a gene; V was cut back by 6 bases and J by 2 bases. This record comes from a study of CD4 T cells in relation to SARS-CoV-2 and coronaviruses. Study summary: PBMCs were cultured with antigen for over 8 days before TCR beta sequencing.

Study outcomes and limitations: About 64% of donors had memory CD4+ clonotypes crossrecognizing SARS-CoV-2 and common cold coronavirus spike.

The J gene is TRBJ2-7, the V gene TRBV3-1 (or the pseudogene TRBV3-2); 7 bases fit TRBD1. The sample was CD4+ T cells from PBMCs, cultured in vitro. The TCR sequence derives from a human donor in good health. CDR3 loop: CASRRTGDTYEQYF. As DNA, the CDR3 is TGTGCCAGCAGACGGACAGGAGACACCTACGAGCAGTACTTC.